The 30 T cell receptor beta chains given below trace back to one sample, sequenced in a study of CDR3 diversity in severe acne. TCRdb ran MiXCR on the PCR reads and lists one entry per CDR3 protein. There are about 90,000 distinct CDR3 sequences in the sample; about 49% occur only once, and 11% lies in the top ten. Sequenced: blood. All receptors come from a male donor with severe acne vulgaris.

The chain has TRBV19 and TRBJ1-2; no clear D. Trimming cost V 7 bases and J 3 bases, with 0 bases left between them. The CDR3 consists of 9 residues. Germline CDR1 and CDR2: LNHDA and SQIVND (reference sequence). The CDR3 region has the DNA TGTGCCAGTAACTATGGCTACACCTTC. It is translated as CASNYGYTF.

This clonotype has a single count. V usage is TRBV6-5 and J usage is TRBJ2-5; D gene uncertain. Germline loops: CDR1 MNHEY, CDR2 SVGAGI. This CDR3 contains 13 residues. Trimming left V 2 bases short and J 5 bases short, with 9 bases between. The CDR3 region is CASSYGQPETQYF. CDR3 nucleotide sequence: TGTGCCAGCAGTTACGGTCAGCCCGAGACCCAGTACTTC.

V and J are TRBV7-9 and TRBJ1-2; 7 nucleotides match TRBD1. Germline-derived CDR1 and CDR2 are SEHNR and FQNEAQ (reference sequence). This CDR3 region has 12 residues. V gave up 1 base and J gave up 8 bases; unmatched junction bases: 1. CDR3 in DNA: TGTGCCAGCAGCTTAGGGACAGGAGGCTACACCTTC. Encoded protein: CASSLGTGGYTF.

The chain links TRBV24-1 to TRBJ2-5; D remains ambiguous. V lost 1 base and J 7 bases, leaving 12 bases between the germline ends. Germline V gene lookup returns CDR1 KGHDR and CDR2 SFDVKD. The CDR3 is 14 amino acids. CDR3 DNA sequence: TGTGCCACCAGTGATTTTCGTACCACGGGGACCCAGTACTTC. It translates to CATSDFRTTGTQYF.

Points on this clonotype: A clone one base away is much larger, so this may be a read error. The J gene is TRBJ2-1, the V gene TRBV24-1, with D possibly matching TRBD2 (7 bases). The DNA matches TRBJ2-7 better at its end, which makes the J call doubtful. Germline V gene lookup returns CDR1 KGHDR and CDR2 SFDVKD. CDR3 length equals 16 residues. CDR3: CATSDFEGGWYNEQYF. CDR3 nucleotide sequence: TGTGCCACCAGTGATTTTGAGGGGGGGTGGTACAATGAGCAGTACTTC.

V and J are TRBV15 and TRBJ2-7; 8 positions agree with TRBD1. The germline V gene encodes CDR1 LNHNV and CDR2 YYDKDF (reference sequence). CDR3 length: 16 amino acids. Losses at the gene ends were 0 bases for V and 3 bases for J; bases not matched to a gene: 7. The CDR3 region is CATSRESPGQDYEQYF. CDR3 in DNA: TGTGCCACCAGCAGAGAAAGTCCGGGACAGGACTACGAGCAGTACTTC.

This clonotype was counted many times. The chain has TRBV20-1 and TRBJ1-2, with 9 positions matching TRBD1. Germline V gene sequence: CDR1 DFQATT, CDR2 SNEGSKA (reference sequence). Trimming at V came to 3 bases and at J to 1 base, leaving 12 bases not matched to a gene. The CDR3 sequence is 17 residues long. CDR3 loop: CSASKGQGLESNYGYTF. The CDR3 coding sequence is TGCAGTGCTAGTAAGGGACAGGGTTTAGAGAGTAACTATGGCTACACCTTC.

V is TRBV7-3 and J is TRBJ2-7; D is unresolved. Trimming shortened V by 3 bases and J by 6 bases, and 9 bases separated the two germline ends. Germline loops: CDR1 SGHTA, CDR2 FQGTGA. The CDR3 is made up of 12 amino acids. For the CDR3, the DNA is TGTGCCAGCAGCTTCTTGGGCGGCGAGCAGTACTTC. It yields the protein CASSFLGGEQYF.

Details on this clonotype: This may be a read error, as it is one base from a much larger clone. The chain combines TRBV9 with TRBJ1-5; a weak D match, TRBD1 (6 bases). This CDR3 contains 15 residues. V was trimmed by 7 bases and J by 1 base, leaving 15 bases between them. CDR1 is SGDLS, CDR2 YYNGEE, per germline. CDR3 sequence reads: CASGAGGLSNQPQHF. The CDR3, as DNA: TGTGCCAGCGGCGCCGGGGGCTTAAGCAATCAGCCCCAGCATTTT.

CDR3 in amino acids: CASSSGQGGYEQYF. CDR3 in DNA: TGCGCCAGCAGCTCGGGACAGGGAGGCTACGAGCAGTACTTC. The chain has TRBV4-1 and TRBJ2-7; 9 bases match TRBD1. V shed 5 bases and J 3 bases; nucleotides not matched to a gene: 5. Germline loops: CDR1 MGHRA, CDR2 YSYEKL. The CDR3 covers 14 residues.

By sample fraction, this clonotype is medium-sized (0.01 to 0.1%). The chain uses TRBV7-3 and TRBJ2-1; D is perhaps TRBD2 (6 bases). Germline CDR1 reads SGHTA; CDR2 reads FQGTGA. The V gene lost 3 bases and the J gene lost 6 bases, with 12 bases spanning the gap. The CDR3 runs 14 residues. CDR3 sequence (DNA): TGTGCCAGCAGCTTTAGCGGTAATAGCAATGAGCAGTTCTTC. Amino acid sequence: CASSFSGNSNEQFF. Complete variable domain (other parts from reference TRBV7-3 and TRBJ2-1): GAGVSQTPSNKVTEKGKYVELRCDPISGHTALYWYRQSLGQGPEFLIYFQGTGAADDSGLPNDRFFAVRPEGSVSTLKIQRTERGDSAVYLCASSFSGNSNEQFFGPGTRLTVL.

The chain joins TRBV28 to TRBJ2-6; D is uncertain. CDR3 length equals 17 residues. CDR1 is MDHEN, CDR2 SYDVKM, per germline. The V end was cut by 2 bases, the J end by 0 bases, with 11 bases between. The CDR3 loop is CASSLLGFNSGANVLTF. The CDR3 DNA is TGTGCCAGCAGTTTACTGGGGTTTAACTCTGGGGCCAACGTCCTGACTTTC.

The chain couples TRBV7-9 to TRBJ2-7; 10 bases line up with TRBD1. This CDR3 comprises 13 residues. Per germline, CDR1 SEHNR and CDR2 FQNEAQ (reference sequence). V trimming: 6 bases; J trimming: 2 bases; junction bases outside the gene matches: 1. The CDR3 nucleotides are TGTGCCAGCAGGGGGACAGGGGCCTACGAGCAGTACTTC. Protein: CASRGTGAYEQYF.

This clonotype appeared many times. V is TRBV2 and J is TRBJ2-1; possibly TRBD2 for D (7 bases). The length of the CDR3 is 14 residues. Trimming stripped 7 bases from V and 2 bases from J, with 12 bases between. Germline V lookup: CDR1 SNHLY, CDR2 FYNNEI. CDR3 protein: CASTEGGAYNEQFF. CDR3 DNA sequence: TGTGCCAGCACCGAAGGGGGGGCCTACAATGAGCAGTTCTTC.

The table lists this clonotype with many counts. The chain combines TRBV9 with TRBJ2-1, with D uncertain. Trimming cost V 0 bases and J 4 bases, with 5 bases left between them. Germline V gene lookup returns CDR1 SGDLS and CDR2 YYNGEE. The CDR3 spans 13 residues. CDR3 region: CASSVDFYNEQFF. The CDR3 bases are TGTGCCAGCAGCGTAGACTTTTACAATGAGCAGTTCTTC.

The chain uses TRBV5-1 and TRBJ1-4; D call uncertain. The CDR3 sequence is 14 residues long. Germline V gene lookup returns CDR1 SGHRS and CDR2 YFSETQ. Trimming stripped 4 bases from V and 5 bases from J, with 12 bases between. The CDR3 loop is CASSPDGRNEKLFF. The CDR3 coding sequence is TGCGCCAGCAGCCCGGACGGACGGAATGAAAAACTGTTTTTT.

This clonotype is categorized as medium-sized. DNA for the CDR3: TGCAGCTCGGGACCGTTAACCTACGAGCAGTACTTC. Its protein is CSSGPLTYEQYF. The chain joins TRBV20-1 to TRBJ2-7, with D perhaps given as TRBD1 or TRBD2 (5 bases each). The CDR3 covers 12 residues. Germline V gene sequence: CDR1 DFQATT, CDR2 SNEGSKA (reference sequence).

A remark on this clonotype: Compared with germline, one end of the junction differs, possibly owing to a read error. V and J are TRBV25-1 and TRBJ2-2; 7 bases are a match to TRBD2. This CDR3 region has 15 residues. Germline CDR1 reads MGHDK; CDR2 reads SYGVNS. In DNA, the CDR3 is TGTGCCAGCAGTGAATTGCTTCAGCGGGGCGGGGCGCTGTTTTTT. Translating it yields CASSELLQRGGALFF.

The genes are TRBV12-5 and TRBJ1-1, with D possibly TRBD1 on 6 matching bases. CDR1 and CDR2 (germline): LGHNT, FRNRAP. This CDR3 is built from 15 residues. The DNA of the CDR3 is TGTGCCAGCAGTTTAGCTCCGACAGGGAACACTGAAGCTTTCTTT. Its translation: CASSLAPTGNTEAFF.

This chain joins TRBV24-1 and TRBJ2-1; 14 bases agree with TRBD2. CDR1 and CDR2 from the germline V gene are KGHDR and SFDVKD. The CDR3 contains 18 residues. V lost 0 bases and J lost 4; bases outside the gene matches: 4. The DNA of the CDR3 is TGTGCCACCAGTGATTTGCCGGGACTAGCGGGGGCGTACAATGAGCAGTTCTTC. It is translated as CATSDLPGLAGAYNEQFF.

To note about this clonotype: With a much larger clone just one base away, this may be a read error. The V call is TRBV19, the J call TRBJ2-7; D remains unclear. Trimming took 1 base from V and 3 from J, leaving 10 bases between them. CDR3 length: 14 residues. Looked up from germline, CDR1 is LNHDA and CDR2 is SQIVND (reference sequence). The CDR3 spells CASSIAPSNYEQYF. CDR3 DNA sequence: TGTGCCAGTAGTATAGCTCCCTCTAACTACGAGCAGTACTTC.

This clonotype was recorded at least ten times. V gene TRBV7-8 combines with J gene TRBJ1-1; D is perhaps TRBD1 (5 bases). Per the germline V gene, CDR1 is SGHVS and CDR2 is FQNEAQ. The CDR3 is 15 amino acids. Trimming left V 1 base short and J 4 bases short, with 13 bases between. The CDR3 nucleotides read TGTGCCAGCAGCTTAGTGGAGACTGGGGGCACTGAAGCTTTCTTT. Translation: CASSLVETGGTEAFF. Full variable domain (missing parts from reference TRBV7-8 and TRBJ1-1): GAGVSQSPRYKVAKRGQDVALRCDPISGHVSLFWYQQALGQGPEFLTYFQNEAQLDKSGLPSDRFFAERPEGSVSTLKIQRTQQEDSAVYLCASSLVETGGTEAFFGQGTRLTVV.

V and J are TRBV7-9 and TRBJ1-5; 10 nucleotides align to TRBD1. Per germline, CDR1 SEHNR and CDR2 FQNEAQ (reference sequence). V shed 3 bases, J shed 8 bases, and the junction held 10 bases outside the gene matches. This CDR3 is 16 amino acids long. CDR3 nucleotides: TGTGCCAGCAGCTTCTCGGGACAGGGGAGGGTGGAGCCCCAGCATTTT. Protein product: CASSFSGQGRVEPQHF. The variable domain in full, completed from reference TRBV7-9 and TRBJ1-5, reads DTGVSQNPRHKITKRGQNVTFRCDPISEHNRLYWYRQTLGQGPEFLTYFQNEAQLEKSRLLSDRFSAERPKGSFSTLEIQRTEQGDSAMYLCASSFSGQGRVEPQHFGDGTRLSIL.

This chain uses TRBV7-2 with TRBJ1-6, with D unresolved. Trimming shortened V by 1 base and J by 6 bases, and 4 bases separated the two germline ends. There are 13 residues in the CDR3. The germline V gene encodes CDR1 SGHTA and CDR2 FQGNSA. The CDR3 reads CASSLEPNSPLHF. As DNA, the CDR3 is TGTGCCAGCAGCTTAGAACCTAATTCACCCCTCCACTTT.

The V and J genes are TRBV25-1 and TRBJ2-5; D may be TRBD2 (5 bases). CDR3 length equals 14 residues. Germline V gene lookup returns CDR1 MGHDK and CDR2 SYGVNS. V was shortened by 6 bases and J by 5 bases, with 16 bases between the two germline ends. The CDR3 here is CASSLVRTPETQYF. The DNA of the CDR3 is TGTGCCAGCAGCTTGGTCAGGACTCCGGAGACCCAGTACTTC.

This chain uses TRBV12-3 or TRBV12-4 with TRBJ2-3; D is possibly TRBD2 (5 bases). Trimming left V 3 bases short and J 4 bases short, with 11 bases between. This CDR3 contains 14 residues. The CDR3 bases are TGTGCCAGCAGTTTCGGGAATAGCCCAGATACGCAGTATTTT. It encodes CASSFGNSPDTQYF.

This clonotype came up a few times. This chain connects TRBV2 to TRBJ2-5, with 9 positions matching TRBD2. This CDR3 spans 15 amino acids. Germline values: CDR1 SNHLY, CDR2 FYNNEI. Losses at the gene ends were 2 bases for V and 4 bases for J; bases not matched to a gene: 5. DNA of the CDR3: TGTGCCAGCAGTGAACTAGCGGGACGCGGAGAGACCCAGTACTTC. This sequence encodes CASSELAGRGETQYF.

This clonotype was found a few times. The chain recombines TRBV2 with TRBJ2-4, with unresolved D. The germline gives CDR1 SNHLY, CDR2 FYNNEI. The CDR3 extends over 14 amino acids. Trimming stripped 1 base from V and 0 bases from J, with 4 bases between. DNA for the CDR3: TGTGCCAGCAGTGAAGGGATAGCCAAAAACATTCAGTACTTC. This translates into CASSEGIAKNIQYF.

This chain joins TRBV7-9 and TRBJ1-3; D remains ambiguous. V was cut by 5 bases and J by 6 bases, with 11 bases left in between. Germline lookup yields CDR1 SEHNR and CDR2 FQNEAQ (reference sequence). The CDR3 contains 13 residues. This CDR3 is CASSPRRENTIYF. The CDR3 DNA reads as TGTGCCAGCAGCCCCCGGCGGGAAAACACCATATATTTT.

The chain combines TRBV7-2 with TRBJ2-1; 14 bases fit TRBD2. This CDR3 has 13 residues. Germline values: CDR1 SGHTA, CDR2 FQGNSA. Trimming took 4 bases from V and 14 from J; bases not matched to a gene: 4. The CDR3 protein is CASSWGLAGVKFF. CDR3 DNA sequence: TGTGCCAGCAGCTGGGGACTAGCGGGAGTCAAGTTCTTC. Together with reference TRBV7-2 and TRBJ2-1, the CDR3 gives the full variable domain: GAGVSQSPSNKVTEKGKDVELRCDPISGHTALYWYRQSLGQGLEFLIYFQGNSAPDKSGLPSDRFSAERTGGSVSTLTIQRTQQEDSAVYLCASSWGLAGVKFFGPGTRLTVL.